The 32 T cell receptor beta chains given below trace back to one sample, sequenced in a study of OX40 agonist ivuxolimab in advanced cancers. Library preparation was by the immunoSEQ multiplex PCR assay. TCRdb stores this immuneACCESS table with in-frame sequences only. Part of the clones is absent; in the studies checked, under half of the shortfall reflects unresolved V genes, and no reason is known for the rest. A total of roughly 100,000 clones appear in this sample, about four fifths of them only once. The ten largest clonotypes hold roughly 1.5% of the sample. The sample in question was CD4+ or CD8+ T cells sorted from blood, obtained in a trial of the OX40 agonist ivuxolimab. Receptors were obtained from an adult with an advanced solid tumor such as melanoma, head and neck, liver or kidney cancer.

This clone was recorded a few times. The chain combines TRBV18 with TRBJ2-3; D is unresolved. This CDR3 is 15 amino acids long. The V and J ends lost 2 bases and 2 bases respectively, with 11 bases between them. Looked up from germline, CDR1 is KGHSH and CDR2 is LQKENI. The CDR3 region is CASSPSNHPTDTQYF. CDR3 coding DNA: TGTGCCAGCTCACCAAGCAACCATCCCACAGATACGCAGTATTTT. The full variable domain, its missing parts supplied by reference TRBV18 and TRBJ2-3, is NAGVMQNPRHLVRRRGQEARLRCSPMKGHSHVYWYRQLPEEGLKFMVYLQKENIIDESGMPKERFSAEFPKEGPSILRIQQVVRGDSAAYFCASSPSNHPTDTQYFGPGTRLTVL.

The rearrangement joins TRBV30 to TRBJ1-1, with TRBD1 as a possible D gene (6 bases). CDR1 and CDR2 (germline): GTSNPN, SVGIG (reference sequence). This CDR3 has 13 amino acids. The V end was cut by 0 bases, the J end by 6 bases, with 11 bases between. The CDR3 loop is CAWSVGGYAEAFF. In DNA, the CDR3 is TGTGCCTGGAGTGTGGGGGGCTACGCTGAAGCTTTCTTT.

This clone has more than one count but fewer than ten. This rearrangement joins TRBV5-6 to TRBJ2-7; weak D call: TRBD2 (6 bases). CDR3 length: 14 amino acids. The germline V gene has CDR1 SGHDT and CDR2 YYEEEE. Trimming removed 0 bases from V and 0 bases from J, with 7 bases in between. The CDR3 here is CASSLAGSSYEQYF. In DNA, the CDR3 is TGTGCCAGCAGCTTGGCCGGGAGCTCCTACGAGCAGTACTTC.

This clone was detected only once. The gene calls are TRBV7-9 and TRBJ2-1; TRBD1 agrees at 8 bases. Unmatched junction bases numbered 6, after V lost 6 bases and J lost 5 bases. Germline values: CDR1 SEHNR, CDR2 FQNEAQ (reference sequence). This CDR3 is 14 amino acids long. The CDR3 DNA reads TGTGCCAGCAGATCGACGGGACAGGACAATGAGCAGTTCTTC. Protein product: CASRSTGQDNEQFF. The full variable domain, its missing parts supplied by reference TRBV7-9 and TRBJ2-1, is DTGVSQNPRHKITKRGQNVTFRCDPISEHNRLYWYRQTLGQGPEFLTYFQNEAQLEKSRLLSDRFSAERPKGSFSTLEIQRTEQGDSAMYLCASRSTGQDNEQFFGPGTRLTVL.

The rearrangement links TRBV4-2 to TRBJ2-1; perhaps TRBD2 as D (6 bases). This CDR3 has 15 residues. V lost 0 bases to trimming and J lost 1 base, with 7 bases between them. Germline lookup yields CDR1 LGHNA and CDR2 YNFKEQ. The DNA for the CDR3 is TGTGCCAGCAGCCAAGAAGGAGGGTCCTACAATGAGCAGTTCTTC. Amino acids: CASSQEGGSYNEQFF.

The chain couples TRBV7-9 to TRBJ2-1; 8 bases agree with TRBD2. J was trimmed by 1 base and V by 4 bases; bases with no gene match: 6. Germline assignment: CDR1 SEHNR and CDR2 FQNEAQ (reference sequence). This CDR3 is built from 16 residues. The CDR3 bases are TGTGCCAGCAGCTCTTACGGGAGGGGGTCCTACAATGAGCAGTTCTTC. This gives the protein CASSSYGRGSYNEQFF.

This chain connects TRBV19 to TRBJ2-4; 7 bases fit TRBD2. Germline V CDR1 and CDR2: LNHDA, SQIVND (reference sequence). V dropped 9 bases and J dropped 0; count of bases not matched to a gene: 14. This CDR3 contains 17 residues. The CDR3 is CASRTGGGTLAKNIQYF. In DNA, the CDR3 is TGTGCCAGCAGGACGGGGGGAGGAACCCTAGCCAAAAACATTCAGTACTTC.

CDR3 amino acids: CASSPLGKDNEQFF. The CDR3 region has the DNA TGTGCCAGCTCACCCCTTGGGAAAGACAATGAGCAGTTCTTC. V is TRBV18 and J is TRBJ2-1; D uncertain. The CDR3 runs to 14 residues. Germline CDR1 KGHSH, CDR2 LQKENI. The V gene lost 3 bases and the J gene lost 5 bases, with 11 bases spanning the gap.

The chain carries TRBV6-1 and TRBJ1-3; D unclear. V gave up 2 bases and J gave up 1 base, with 6 bases separating them. The CDR3 totals 14 residues. CDR1 is MNHNS, CDR2 SASEGT, per germline. CDR3 bases: TGTGCCAGCAGTGAATCGCCGTCTGGAAACACCATATATTTT. Its protein product is CASSESPSGNTIYF.

V usage is TRBV5-1 and J usage is TRBJ1-4; no clear D. The CDR3 consists of 14 residues. Per germline, CDR1 SGHRS and CDR2 YFSETQ. With 0 bases removed from V and 4 bases from J, the gap between germline ends came to 7 bases. The DNA of the CDR3 is TGCGCCAGCAGCTTGGACAGCTATAATGAAAAACTGTTTTTT. Protein: CASSLDSYNEKLFF.

The chain employs TRBV2 and TRBJ1-5; tentative D call: TRBD1 (5 bases). The CDR3 has 13 residues. Trimming shortened V by 6 bases and J by 6 bases, and 12 bases separated the two germline ends. Germline V gene data show CDR1 as SNHLY and CDR2 as FYNNEI. The CDR3 here is CASRRGLSQPQHF. The CDR3 coding sequence is TGTGCCAGCAGGAGGGGTCTGAGTCAGCCCCAGCATTTT.

The chain is built from TRBV28 and TRBJ2-7; no clear D gene. Germline assignment: CDR1 MDHEN and CDR2 SYDVKM. V was pared by 8 bases and J by 9 bases, with 11 bases between. This CDR3 spans 10 amino acids. CDR3 sequence (DNA): TGTGCCAGCGGCAGCTCCAGGCAGTACTTC. This codes for CASGSSRQYF.

CDR3 sequence reads: CASSLGTSNPGELFF. The CDR3 DNA sequence: TGTGCCAGCAGCTTGGGGACTAGCAACCCCGGGGAGCTGTTTTTT. The chain couples TRBV7-9 to TRBJ2-2; 9 bases are a match to TRBD2. V trimming: 3 bases; J trimming: 6 bases; junction bases outside the gene matches: 5. Germline V gene data show CDR1 as SEHNR and CDR2 as FQNEAQ (reference sequence). This CDR3 spans 15 amino acids.

The chain couples TRBV14 to TRBJ2-5; 8 nucleotides align to TRBD2. With V trimmed by 0 bases and J by 1 base, 10 bases remained unmatched. CDR3 length: 18 amino acids. Looked up from germline, CDR1 is SGHDN and CDR2 is FVKESK. CDR3 in DNA: TGTGCCAGCAGCCAAGAGTGGGGGCACGGACTAGCCCAAGAGACCCAGTACTTC. Protein product: CASSQEWGHGLAQETQYF.

The genes are TRBV9 and TRBJ2-7, with a weak D call TRBD1 (6 bases). Germline V gene data show CDR1 as SGDLS and CDR2 as YYNGEE. This CDR3 comprises 15 residues. The V end was cut by 4 bases, the J end by 10 bases, with 24 bases between. The CDR3 DNA follows: TGTGCCAGCAGCCCAACGGGGCAGGGGAAAGGTCCTCAGTACTTC. Its translation is CASSPTGQGKGPQYF.

The rearrangement links TRBV6-5 to TRBJ2-7; 7 positions agree with TRBD1. V lost 10 bases, J lost 5 bases, and 17 bases stayed unmatched. The CDR3 has 15 residues. CDR1 is MNHEY, CDR2 SVGAGI, per germline. The CDR3: CATRVDRWGINEQYF. The CDR3 DNA sequence: TGTGCCACCAGGGTGGACAGGTGGGGAATCAACGAGCAGTACTTC.

The chain couples TRBV6-5 to TRBJ1-1; D might be TRBD1 (5 bases). CDR1 is MNHEY and CDR2 is SVGAGI in the germline V gene. The CDR3 loop spans 14 amino acids. V lost 5 bases, J lost 4 bases, and 14 bases lay in between. As DNA, the CDR3 is TGTGCCAGCAGTCCGTTAACAGGATTCACTGAAGCTTTCTTT. Its translation: CASSPLTGFTEAFF.

The J gene is TRBJ2-3, the V gene TRBV7-7; 13 nucleotides agree with TRBD2. The germline CDR1 and CDR2 sequences are SSHAT and FNYEAQ (reference sequence). The CDR3 has 15 amino acids. The trim removed 5 bases at V and 3 bases at J, leaving 2 bases unmatched. Here the CDR3 reads CASSTSGGATDTQYF. Here the CDR3 DNA reads TGTGCCAGCAGCACTAGCGGGGGGGCTACAGATACGCAGTATTTT. Based on the CDR3 plus reference TRBV7-7 and TRBJ2-3, the full variable domain is GAGVSQSPRYKVTKRGQDVTLRCDPISSHATLYWYQQALGQGPEFLTYFNYEAQPDKSGLPSDRFSAERPEGSISTLTIQRTEQRDSAMYRCASSTSGGATDTQYFGPGTRLTVL.

The chain couples TRBV4-1 to TRBJ2-7; possible D gene TRBD2, 7 bases. Germline CDR1 is MGHRA and CDR2 is YSYEKL. The length of the CDR3 is 14 residues. Trimming shortened V by 3 bases and J by 9 bases, and 18 bases separated the two germline ends. This chain's CDR3 is CASSQSGTTPGQYF. DNA of the CDR3: TGCGCCAGCAGCCAGAGCGGGACAACCCCCGGGCAGTACTTC.

The V call is TRBV29-1, the J call TRBJ2-3; D remains unclear. Germline V gives CDR1 SQVTM, CDR2 ANQGSEA. The length of the CDR3 is 14 residues. Trimming pared 6 bases from V and 2 bases from J, leaving 15 bases between. CDR3 coding DNA: TGCAGCGTACGGGCAAAGGGCCCCACAGATACGCAGTATTTT. Encoded protein: CSVRAKGPTDTQYF.

This sequence joins TRBV4-2 and TRBJ2-5; D could derive from TRBD1 or TRBD2 (5 bases each). V was clipped by 0 bases and J by 5 bases, with 10 bases between them. The length of the CDR3 is 14 residues. CDR1 and CDR2 (germline): LGHNA, YNFKEQ. CDR3 loop: CASSQDPGPETQYF. In DNA form, the CDR3 reads TGTGCCAGCAGCCAAGATCCGGGGCCTGAGACCCAGTACTTC.

This rearrangement joins TRBV30 to TRBJ1-1; TRBD1 aligns across 7 bases. The germline V gene encodes CDR1 GTSNPN and CDR2 SVGIG (reference sequence). J gave up 4 bases and V 3 bases, and 8 bases lay outside the gene matches. This CDR3 is built from 14 residues. CDR3 amino acids: CAWRAPDRFTEAFF. In DNA, the CDR3 is TGTGCCTGGAGGGCTCCGGACAGGTTCACTGAAGCTTTCTTT.

This chain connects TRBV6-5 to TRBJ1-1, with D unclear. The length of the CDR3 is 11 residues. CDR1 is MNHEY and CDR2 is SVGAGI in the germline V gene. The V gene lost 8 bases and the J gene lost 7 bases, with 11 bases spanning the gap. The DNA for the CDR3 is TGTGCCAGCTTGAATGAGGATGAAGCTTTCTTT. Residues: CASLNEDEAFF.

The chain joins TRBV27 to TRBJ1-2; 8 positions match TRBD1. Trimming cost V 5 bases and J 0 bases; bases outside gene matches: 17. The CDR3 has 19 residues. Germline V gene data show CDR1 as MNHEY and CDR2 as SMNVEV (reference sequence). The CDR3 region has the DNA TGTGCCAGCAGTCCAGGACAGGGTCTGGGAGTTAAAGCTAACTATGGCTACACCTTC. This gives the protein CASSPGQGLGVKANYGYTF.

Concerning this clone itself: One end of the junction varies from germline; a read error may be responsible. At the DNA level, this CDR3 is encoded by other sequences in the same sample as well. The genes are TRBV28 and TRBJ1-2, with TRBD1 as a possible D gene (6 bases). Germline V gives CDR1 MDHEN, CDR2 SYDVKM. The CDR3 is 13 amino acids. The CDR3 here is CASSGGARYGYTF. CDR3 in DNA: TGCGCCAGCAGCGGGGGCGCGCGGTATGGCTACACCTTC.

The chain uses TRBV6-4 and TRBJ2-1; TRBD2 aligns across 10 bases. The V segment lost 5 bases and the J segment 8 bases; nucleotides outside the gene matches: 3. This CDR3 is 13 amino acids long. Germline assignment: CDR1 MRHNA and CDR2 SNTAGT. The CDR3 spells CASSPLAGHEQFF. CDR3 sequence (DNA): TGTGCCAGCAGTCCACTAGCGGGACATGAGCAGTTCTTC.

The chain is built from TRBV5-4 and TRBJ2-1; 7 bases map to TRBD2. CDR1 is SGHNT, CDR2 YYREEE, per germline (reference sequence). The CDR3 is made up of 15 amino acids. After removal of 3 bases from V and 8 bases from J, the junction contained 11 bases not matched to a gene. CDR3: CASSSFQRDFYEQFF. CDR3 bases: TGTGCCAGCAGCTCCTTCCAGCGGGATTTCTATGAGCAGTTCTTC.

The chain has TRBV5-4 and TRBJ2-7; D possibly corresponds to TRBD1 (6 bases). Trimming stripped 4 bases from V and 2 bases from J, with 13 bases between. The CDR3 contains 14 residues. Germline CDR1 reads SGHNT; CDR2 reads YYREEE (reference sequence). The CDR3 DNA follows: TGTGCCAGCAGCCAACGGGACACTGCCTACGAGCAGTACTTC. Translation gives CASSQRDTAYEQYF.

This clone appeared a single time. The chain has TRBV9 and TRBJ1-4; TRBD1 matches 7 bases. The V gene end was trimmed by 2 bases and the J gene end by 2 bases; junction bases not matched to a gene: 3. CDR1 SGDLS and CDR2 YYNGEE come from the germline V gene. CDR3 length: 15 residues. CDR3 region: CASSVQGVTNEKLFF. CDR3 in DNA: TGTGCCAGCAGCGTGCAGGGGGTGACTAATGAAAAACTGTTTTTT.

The chain employs TRBV28 and TRBJ2-7, with 9 bases that match TRBD1. This CDR3 is built from 15 residues. The ends lost 3 bases at V and 3 bases at J; junction bases unmatched: 6. Germline values: CDR1 MDHEN, CDR2 SYDVKM. CDR3 residues: CASSFTGGKSYEQYF. CDR3 nucleotide sequence: TGTGCCAGCAGTTTCACAGGGGGCAAAAGCTACGAGCAGTACTTC.

The V call is TRBV30, the J call TRBJ2-3; maybe TRBD2 (6 bases). Germline V gene sequence: CDR1 GTSNPN, CDR2 SVGIG (reference sequence). The CDR3 runs to 14 residues. V was pared by 3 bases and J by 2 bases, with 12 bases between. This CDR3 is CAWRSAGNTDTQYF. The CDR3 DNA reads TGTGCCTGGAGGTCGGCGGGGAACACAGATACGCAGTATTTT.

As concerns this clone: The sample carries other DNA sequences with the same CDR3. The J gene is TRBJ1-5, the V gene TRBV19; D not certain. Germline assignment: CDR1 LNHDA and CDR2 SQIVND (reference sequence). The V and J ends lost 1 base and 7 bases respectively, with 14 bases between them. The CDR3 has 15 amino acids. The CDR3 spells CASSIGGGRGQPQHF. The CDR3 DNA is TGTGCCAGTAGTATAGGGGGAGGGCGAGGACAGCCCCAGCATTTT.